A single count supports the clone carrying this TCR beta chain. Its matching antigen is unknown. This specimen belongs to a study of shared clonotypes between healthy human individuals. General study points: In contrast to clonotypes shared by all four donors, non-shared clonotypes had lower generation probabilities.

Deep was the level at which the assay was run. The method was immunoSEQ multiplex PCR; TCRdb's version includes in-frame clones alone and lacks a portion of them. Of about 2.5 million clones in the sample, 80% to 95% are singletons; the top ten hold approximately 0.41%. Germline values: CDR1 LNHDA, CDR2 SQIVND (reference sequence). The CDR3 sequence is 18 residues long. With 4 bases clipped from V and 0 bases from J, the junction kept 10 bases outside the gene matches. The sequence was collected from a man younger than 35 in good health. Some clones in this sample may be carry-over from other donors' samples. The sequencing sample was made of naive CD4+ T cells from PBMCs. Regarding subset: CD45RA+ positively selected. The J gene is TRBJ2-3, the V gene TRBV19; TRBD1 matches 10 bases. CDR3 residues: CASSSWDRGDYSTDTQYF. Here the CDR3 DNA reads TGTGCCAGTAGTAGCTGGGACAGGGGTGATTATAGCACAGATACGCAGTATTTT.